A selection of T cell receptor beta chains follows, all from one sample in a study of blood T cells in healthy people across ages. TCRdb used MiXCR to reprocess the 5' RACE reads, holding one entry per CDR3 protein. The repertoire holds around 700,000 distinct CDR3 sequences, 25% seen once, with more than 8% in the top ten. This sample was shared with a second study, whose subject was T cells of mothers and their children.

Input material: blood. The receptor source for this set is a boy between 5 and 17 years old in good health. The conserved cysteine and the conserved F or W are not part of the CDR3 here. The order of the fields is CDR3 length, V gene, CDR3 protein.

11 TRBV29-1 SVGSREVGELF
12 TRBV28 ASSRAGETYEQY
12 TRBV5-5 ASSLQGAISPLH
11 TRBV20-1 SARSPVAYEQY
14 TRBV20-1 SASVLSLGVPETQY
12 TRBV7-2 ASSLSGGGDEQY
12 TRBV20-1 SALSGGRTDTQY
13 TRBV7-2 ASSSQGTGYEKLF
11 TRBV6-5 TSSMTVNYGYT
11 TRBV4-3 ASSPREGYEQY
13 TRBV28 ASKQASGSDNEQF
11 TRBV12-3/TRBV12-4 ASSWTGTNEQF
12 TRBV9 ASSLDGQGHEQY
12 TRBV5-1 ASRRTGVYEKLF
13 TRBV5-8 ASSLETSGFNEQF
11 TRBV28 ASGGGTKNIQY
11 TRBV7-9 ASSTGLAHEQY